This TCR beta chain was sequenced in a study of blood T cell repertoires in COVID-19. As for the study in general: The origin of the acute and convalescent COVID-19 samples was the United States, Italy and Spain.

Individuals aged roughly 18 to 95 years were recruited from roughly 22 US areas. Cohort placement rested on clinical history that participants reported themselves. In the source study's methods: Amplification from reference gene primers served as the basis for estimated nucleated cell counts. TCRdb's table, derived via immunoSEQ multiplex PCR, lists solely in-frame clones and lacks some. That table gives V, J and clone size, and the DNA gave D and trimming. The sample lists 140,000 to 150,000 clones; about nine tenths were seen once. The CDR3 contains 19 residues. Germline CDR1 and CDR2: WNHNN and SYGVQD (reference sequence). V trimming: 0 bases; J trimming: 4 bases; junction bases outside the gene matches: 7.

This clonotype was sampled from a man aged 50 to 60 who had recovered from COVID-19. The gene calls are TRBV10-1 and TRBJ2-2, with TRBD2 matching over 14 bases. The sequenced sample was PBMCs or T cells enriched from blood (not recorded which). The DNA for the CDR3 is TGCGCCAGCAGTGAGTCTCGACTAGCGGGGGGGCCAAGCACCGGGGAGCTGTTTTTT. Translating gives CASSESRLAGGPSTGELFF.